This entry describes one T cell receptor (beta chain). Method: immunoSEQ multiplex PCR; TCRdb's copy keeps in-frame clones and lacks some. This sample carries 150,000 to 200,000 clones, 75% to 85% of them seen once, and the ten largest clones take approximately 16%. The data are from a study of blood T cell repertoires in COVID-19. Germline CDR1 and CDR2: MNHEY and SMNVEV (reference sequence). V shed 6 bases and J shed 5 bases, with 17 bases lying between them. The CDR3 runs 15 residues. J is TRBJ1-5 and V is TRBV27; D perhaps matches TRBD1 (5 bases). The sequence was obtained from a woman between 45 and 65 years old with acute COVID-19. Sequencing was performed on PBMCs or T cells enriched from blood (not recorded which). The CDR3: CASRAVPDNYQPQHF. CDR3 sequence (DNA): TGTGCCAGCAGGGCGGTTCCGGACAATTATCAGCCCCAGCATTTT.